This entry is about one T cell receptor (beta chain). The antigen is not known. Germline V CDR1 and CDR2: MNHNS, SASEGT. The CDR3 is made up of 13 amino acids. Trimming removed 6 bases from V and 3 bases from J, with 11 bases in between. These data originate in a study of T-cell reconstitution after alpha-beta-depleted transplantation in children. Preparation of the TCRbeta library used unique molecular identifiers. One entry per CDR3 protein, called by TCRdb with MiXCR from the PCR reads. Here the sample spans almost 600,000 distinct CDR3 sequences, about a quarter being singletons. Regarding the study as a whole: T-cell numbers and diversity one year post-transplant derived largely from freshly generated T cells. By about two months after transplant, alpha-beta T cells reportedly arose from several hundred graft clones that had expanded.

The receptor was derived from a boy under two years old with Wiskott-Aldrich syndrome, due to receive a stem cell transplant. Here the sequenced sample was PBMCs, taken before TCRalphabeta/CD19-depleted stem cell transplant. The chain carries TRBV6-1 and TRBJ1-1; D is perhaps TRBD1 (5 bases). DNA for the CDR3: TGTGCCAGCAGGATGGGGGGTTACACTGAAGCTTTCTTT. Translation gives CASRMGGYTEAFF.